This T cell receptor (beta chain) was found in a study of CD8 T cells in Susac syndrome. This clonotype was counted between two and nine times. TCR beta was sequenced from blood CD8+ and CD4+ T cells. The patients serving as multiple sclerosis controls were treatment-naive. They had stable or active relapsing-remitting disease and fulfilled revised McDonald criteria. A quantity of about 0.5 to 1 ug RNA underwent reverse transcription using random hexamers. Amplification of TCR beta CDR3 by immunoSEQ multiplex PCR spanned 54 Vbeta and 13 Jbeta. TCRdb recomputed calls from the immunoSEQ multiplex PCR reads with MiXCR, one row per CDR3 protein. Here the sample spans 400,000 to 550,000 distinct CDR3 sequences, around 83% being singletons. The CDR3 is made up of 14 amino acids. V was clipped by 6 bases and J by 1 base, with 7 bases between them. Per germline, CDR1 MNHEY and CDR2 SMNVEV (reference sequence).

The sequencing sample was made of CD8+ T cells from PBMCs. This chain joins TRBV27 and TRBJ2-6, with a weak D call TRBD1 (6 bases). The receptor comes from a human donor with multiple sclerosis. CDR3 sequence reads: CASRTGSGANVLTF. The CDR3 bases are TGTGCCAGCAGAACAGGGTCTGGGGCCAACGTCCTGACTTTC.